The 27 T cell receptor beta chains below come from one sample, sequenced in a study of T cells in Graves' hyperthyroidism and ophthalmopathy. RNA transcripts served as the template for amplifying TCR beta CDR3 regions. Researchers ran a first-round RT-PCR on the TCR CDR3 using the HTBI primer set. TCRdb analysed the multiplex PCR reads with MiXCR anew, one entry per CDR3 protein. This sample has approximately 300,000 distinct CDR3 sequences, with approximately 18% found just once. Sequencing was carried out using blood. Receptors were obtained from a man between 50 and 59 years old with Graves' ophthalmopathy.

CDR3 sequence: CASIAGFQETQYF. Written as DNA, the CDR3 is TGTGCCAGCATAGCGGGCTTTCAAGAGACCCAGTACTTC. The genes are TRBV28 and TRBJ2-5, with 7 bases matching TRBD2. Trimming took 7 bases from V and 2 from J; bases not matched to a gene: 4. Germline V lookup: CDR1 MDHEN, CDR2 SYDVKM. The CDR3 has 13 residues.

This clonotype has a count of ten or more. The J gene is TRBJ2-7, the V gene TRBV20-1; D is perhaps TRBD2 (5 bases). Germline values: CDR1 DFQATT, CDR2 SNEGSKA (reference sequence). V was clipped by 3 bases and J by 3 bases, with 9 bases between them. This CDR3 contains 12 residues. This CDR3 is CSASSGNYEQYF. CDR3 sequence (DNA): TGCAGTGCTAGTTCGGGGAACTACGAGCAGTACTTC.

This chain uses TRBV7-9 with TRBJ2-1; D is unclear. CDR1 and CDR2 from the germline V gene are SEHNR and FQNEAQ (reference sequence). Trimming left V 4 bases short and J 2 bases short, with 9 bases between. The CDR3 runs to 14 residues. The CDR3 reads CASSSELAYNEQFF. The CDR3 coding sequence is TGTGCCAGCAGCTCTGAGCTAGCCTACAATGAGCAGTTCTTC.

This rearrangement joins TRBV2 to TRBJ2-1, with TRBD2 identical over 13 bases. Germline V gene sequence: CDR1 SNHLY, CDR2 FYNNEI. The CDR3 is 15 residues long. V was pared by 7 bases and J by 7 bases, with 7 bases of the junction left unmatched. The CDR3 is CASTLLTSGGNEQFF. As DNA, the CDR3 is TGTGCCAGCACCCTTCTGACTAGCGGGGGGAATGAGCAGTTCTTC.

The rearrangement uses TRBV6-1 and TRBJ2-1, with 11 bases identical to TRBD2. From germline, CDR1 is MNHNS and CDR2 SASEGT. Trimming cost V 7 bases and J 5 bases; bases outside gene matches: 4. CDR3 length equals 14 residues. CDR3 DNA sequence: TGTGCCAGCAAGTTAGCGGGAGGGGACAATGAGCAGTTCTTC. Translation: CASKLAGGDNEQFF.

The sample holds a few counts of this clonotype. The V gene is TRBV27, the J gene TRBJ1-4; D is undetermined. From germline, CDR1 is MNHEY and CDR2 SMNVEV (reference sequence). The CDR3 loop spans 15 amino acids. V dropped 2 bases and J dropped 7 bases, with 14 bases sitting between them. The CDR3 coding sequence is TGTGCCAGCAGTTTAAGGGCCCGAGCGGTTGAAAAACTGTTTTTT. Translating gives CASSLRARAVEKLFF. The whole variable domain, filled in from reference TRBV27 and TRBJ1-4, reads EAQVTQNPRYLITVTGKKLTVTCSQNMNHEYMSWYRQDPGLGLRQIYYSMNVEVTDKGDVPEGYKVSRKEKRNFPLILESPSPNQTSLYFCASSLRARAVEKLFFGSGTQLSVL.

This clonotype was seen a few times. The chain has TRBV28 and TRBJ2-6; D call uncertain. The CDR3 is 15 residues long. V lost 5 bases and J 1 base, leaving 9 bases between the germline ends. CDR1 MDHEN and CDR2 SYDVKM come from the germline V gene. The CDR3 nucleotides read TGTGCCAGCAGTCCGCACACTTCTGGGGCCAACGTCCTGACTTTC. Protein: CASSPHTSGANVLTF.

The J gene is TRBJ1-5, the V gene TRBV4-2; no reliable D call. Trimming cost V 0 bases and J 2 bases, with 14 bases left between them. The CDR3 loop spans 17 amino acids. Looked up from germline, CDR1 is LGHNA and CDR2 is YNFKEQ. For the CDR3, the DNA is TGTGCCAGCAGCCAAGATGCAGGTCATAAGGGCAATCAGCCCCAGCATTTT. It specifies CASSQDAGHKGNQPQHF.

In this sample, this clonotype turned up a few times. The rearrangement uses TRBV5-1 and TRBJ2-1, with 15 nucleotides matching TRBD2. The J segment lost 9 bases and the V segment lost 4 bases, leaving 8 bases of the junction unmatched. CDR3 length: 16 amino acids. CDR1 SGHRS and CDR2 YFSETQ come from the germline V gene. CDR3 in amino acids: CASSPGGLAGGTEQFF. CDR3 DNA sequence: TGCGCCAGCAGCCCGGGGGGACTAGCGGGAGGAACTGAGCAGTTCTTC.

This clonotype occurred a few times. The V call is TRBV19, the J call TRBJ2-1; 7 positions agree with TRBD1. After removal of 5 bases from V and 12 bases from J, the junction contained 4 bases not matched to a gene. Germline V gene lookup returns CDR1 LNHDA and CDR2 SQIVND (reference sequence). CDR3 length equals 11 residues. In DNA form, the CDR3 reads TGTGCCAGTAGTGACAGGGAATGGCAGTTCTTC. It codes for CASSDREWQFF.

The genes are TRBV20-1 and TRBJ1-2, with 8 nucleotides matching TRBD1. Germline V CDR1 and CDR2: DFQATT, SNEGSKA (reference sequence). This CDR3 contains 14 residues. Trimming cost V 4 bases and J 8 bases; bases outside gene matches: 12. The CDR3 DNA sequence: TGCAGTGCTAACCCCCCCCAGGGGGCGGGAGGCTACACCTTC. As protein: CSANPPQGAGGYTF.

The CDR3 loop is CASFGTDYEQYF. Here the CDR3 DNA reads TGCGCCAGCTTCGGGACAGACTACGAGCAGTACTTC. V is TRBV5-1 and J is TRBJ2-7, with 7 bases lining up with TRBD1. J was trimmed by 3 bases and V by 7 bases; bases with no gene match: 4. Per germline, CDR1 SGHRS and CDR2 YFSETQ. The CDR3 is 12 amino acids.

This clonotype occurred a few times. This chain connects TRBV4-2 to TRBJ2-2; the match to TRBD2 covers 7 bases. V shed 1 base and J 3 bases; nucleotides not matched to a gene: 2. This CDR3 has 15 residues. Germline CDR1 LGHNA, CDR2 YNFKEQ. The DNA of the CDR3 is TGTGCCAGCAGCCAAGGCGGGGGATACACCGGGGAGCTGTTTTTT. It translates to CASSQGGGYTGELFF.

V gene TRBV6-4 combines with J gene TRBJ1-2; 7 nucleotides align to TRBD1. This CDR3 is 13 amino acids long. Trimming at V came to 7 bases and at J to 1 base, leaving 3 bases not matched to a gene. Germline V lookup: CDR1 MRHNA, CDR2 SNTAGT. The CDR3 spells CASTRGINYGYTF. CDR3 bases: TGTGCCAGCACCAGGGGGATTAACTATGGCTACACCTTC.

This clonotype was observed a handful of times. V gene TRBV28 combines with J gene TRBJ2-3; 7 bases agree with TRBD2. Looked up from germline, CDR1 is MDHEN and CDR2 is SYDVKM. The CDR3 is 15 residues long. The V segment lost 3 bases and the J segment 2 bases; nucleotides outside the gene matches: 5. The CDR3 nucleotides are TGTGCCAGCAGTTTCCTAGCGGTTAACACAGATACGCAGTATTTT. Protein: CASSFLAVNTDTQYF.

The chain recombines TRBV27 with TRBJ2-1, with D unresolved. The germline gives CDR1 MNHEY, CDR2 SMNVEV (reference sequence). V lost 3 bases and J 9 bases, leaving 6 bases between the germline ends. The CDR3 totals 11 residues. The CDR3 DNA sequence: TGTGCCAGCAGTTTTCACAGTGAGCAGTTCTTC. Its protein product is CASSFHSEQFF.

This rearrangement joins TRBV5-1 to TRBJ1-5; D might be TRBD1 (5 bases). This CDR3 has 15 residues. Trimming left V 1 base short and J 4 bases short, with 12 bases between. Per germline, CDR1 SGHRS and CDR2 YFSETQ. The CDR3 here is CASSLWPEGNQPQHF. As DNA, the CDR3 is TGCGCCAGCAGCTTGTGGCCCGAGGGGAATCAGCCCCAGCATTTT.

This clonotype was observed many times. The V and J genes are TRBV28 and TRBJ1-1; 7 bases are shared with TRBD1. Trimming took 5 bases from V and 1 from J; bases not matched to a gene: 4. The CDR3 totals 14 residues. Germline lookup yields CDR1 MDHEN and CDR2 SYDVKM. In DNA form, the CDR3 reads TGTGCCAGCAGTCCAGACAGGGAGAACACTGAAGCTTTCTTT. It specifies CASSPDRENTEAFF. Full variable domain (rest looked up from reference TRBV28 and TRBJ1-1): DVKVTQSSRYLVKRTGEKVFLECVQDMDHENMFWYRQDPGLGLRLIYFSYDVKMKEKGDIPEGYSVSREKKERFSLILESASTNQTSMYLCASSPDRENTEAFFGQGTRLTVV.

The chain has TRBV9 and TRBJ2-4; TRBD2 is a possible D gene (6 bases). The CDR3 is made up of 13 amino acids. V was shortened by 3 bases and J by 6 bases, with 10 bases between the two germline ends. The V gene's germline CDR1 is SGDLS and CDR2 YYNGEE. CDR3 protein: CASSAEGPNIQYF. In DNA, the CDR3 is TGTGCCAGCAGCGCGGAGGGGCCAAACATTCAGTACTTC.

Ten or more counts support this clonotype. The chain has TRBV30 and TRBJ2-3; D is ambiguous. Germline V gene sequence: CDR1 GTSNPN, CDR2 SVGIG (reference sequence). The CDR3 runs to 16 residues. The V end was cut by 0 bases, the J end by 0 bases, with 13 bases between. The CDR3 coding sequence is TGTGCCTGGAGTGTACCCCCATTCAAGAGCACAGATACGCAGTATTTT. It codes for CAWSVPPFKSTDTQYF.

This clonotype was counted between two and nine times. The rearrangement links TRBV19 to TRBJ1-5; tentatively, D is TRBD1 (5 bases). V was shortened by 8 bases and J by 0 bases, with 8 bases between the two germline ends. The CDR3 sequence is 13 residues long. The germline gives CDR1 LNHDA, CDR2 SQIVND (reference sequence). The DNA of the CDR3 is TGTGCCAGTGGGGGGACTAGCAATCAGCCCCAGCATTTT. This codes for CASGGTSNQPQHF.

This clonotype has only a few counts. J is TRBJ2-5 and V is TRBV11-2, with unresolved D. Germline loops: CDR1 SGHAT, CDR2 FQNNGV. The V end was cut by 5 bases, the J end by 6 bases, with 22 bases between. This CDR3 is built from 16 residues. This CDR3 is CASSPAGLRLKKTQYF. The CDR3 DNA sequence: TGTGCCAGCAGCCCAGCCGGGTTAAGGCTTAAGAAGACCCAGTACTTC.

This clonotype was counted a few times. The V and J genes are TRBV28 and TRBJ2-5; either TRBD1 or TRBD2 may supply D (5 bases each). V was clipped by 7 bases and J by 4 bases, with 16 bases between them. This CDR3 has 14 residues. Germline V CDR1 and CDR2: MDHEN, SYDVKM. This CDR3 reads CASTPGAERETQYF. CDR3 nucleotides: TGTGCCAGCACACCCGGGGCGGAACGAGAGACCCAGTACTTC.

This clonotype showed up many times. The chain employs TRBV12-3 or TRBV12-4 and TRBJ2-1; 8 bases line up with TRBD2. Losses at the gene ends were 1 base for V and 10 bases for J; bases not matched to a gene: 3. This CDR3 contains 13 residues. This CDR3 is CASSLVSGGEQFF. The CDR3 DNA reads TGTGCCAGCAGTTTAGTCTCGGGGGGGGAGCAGTTCTTC.

This clonotype was counted many times. The chain couples TRBV5-1 to TRBJ2-1; the match to TRBD2 covers 12 bases. The CDR3 runs 18 residues. Germline V CDR1 and CDR2: SGHRS, YFSETQ. V trimming: 0 bases; J trimming: 4 bases; junction bases outside the gene matches: 8. The CDR3 DNA reads TGCGCCAGCAGCTTGGTAGTCTTAACTAGCGGGAGGTACAATGAGCAGTTCTTC. It translates to CASSLVVLTSGRYNEQFF.

V usage is TRBV29-1 and J usage is TRBJ1-6; D remains ambiguous. CDR1 and CDR2 (germline): SQVTM, ANQGSEA. Trimming took off 4 bases at V and 6 bases at J, with 16 bases between the two ends. This CDR3 is 15 amino acids long. The CDR3 is CSVAKDPLPNSPLHF. The DNA of the CDR3 is TGCAGCGTTGCAAAGGATCCCCTACCTAATTCACCCCTCCACTTT.

This clonotype was seen more than once but under ten times. This sequence joins TRBV15 and TRBJ1-1; D is unresolved. The V gene's germline CDR1 is LNHNV and CDR2 YYDKDF (reference sequence). The V end lost 5 bases, the J end lost 9 bases, and 13 bases lay between the germline ends. The CDR3 runs 12 residues. The CDR3 sequence: CATSGGPGKAFF. In nucleotides, the CDR3 is TGTGCCACCAGCGGAGGACCGGGGAAAGCTTTCTTT.